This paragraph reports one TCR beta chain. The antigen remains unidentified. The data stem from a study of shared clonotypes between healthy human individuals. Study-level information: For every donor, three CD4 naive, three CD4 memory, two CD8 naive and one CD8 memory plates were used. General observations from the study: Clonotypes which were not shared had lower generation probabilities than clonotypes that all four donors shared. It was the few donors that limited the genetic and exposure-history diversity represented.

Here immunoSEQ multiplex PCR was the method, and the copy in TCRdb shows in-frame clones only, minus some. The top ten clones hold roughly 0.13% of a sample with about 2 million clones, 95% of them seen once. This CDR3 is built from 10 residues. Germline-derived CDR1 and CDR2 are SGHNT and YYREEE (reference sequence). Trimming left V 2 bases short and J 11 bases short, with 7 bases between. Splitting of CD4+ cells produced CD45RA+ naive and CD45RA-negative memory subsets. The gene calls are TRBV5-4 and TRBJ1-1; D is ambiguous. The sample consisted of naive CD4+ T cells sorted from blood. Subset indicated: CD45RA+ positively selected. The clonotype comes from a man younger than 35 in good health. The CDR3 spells CASSFSSAFF. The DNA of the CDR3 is TGTGCCAGCAGCTTTTCCTCCGCTTTCTTT.